This is a list of T cell receptor beta chains from one sample in a study of T-cell memory formation after mild COVID-19. TCRdb reprocessed the 5' RACE reads with MiXCR, giving one entry per CDR3 protein. The sample lists some 30,000 distinct CDR3 sequences, 6.5% to 9% occurring once. The sequencing sample was made of PBMCs or a T cell subset sorted from them (not recorded which). The receptors derive from an adult woman who had mild COVID-19 (a few samples of this study predate the infection). Cell type and time point are not known. CDR3s include the opening cysteine and the closing phenylalanine or tryptophan. D genes are given only for firm matches. Clone size, where shown, is once, few, many, or a class for clones that have expanded.

v_gene	d_gene	j_gene	len	abundance	CDR3nt	CDR3aa
TRBV4-3	-	TRBJ2-3	13	many	TGCGCCAGCAGCCAAGATATTCTCGATACGCAGTATTTT	CASSQDILDTQYF
TRBV5-8	TRBD1	TRBJ2-3	18	many	TGTGCCAGCAGCGACCTCTTGAGACAGGGGACGTTCACAGATACGCAGTATTTT	CASSDLLRQGTFTDTQYF
TRBV27	TRBD1	TRBJ2-3	16	many	TGTGCCAGCAAATCGACAGGGGTACGGGGCACAGATACGCAGTATTTT	CASKSTGVRGTDTQYF
TRBV7-3	-	TRBJ2-5	12	many	TGTGCCAGCAGCTTGTACCAAGAGACCCAGTACTTC	CASSLYQETQYF
TRBV5-1	-	TRBJ2-1	15	many	TGCGCCAGCAGCTCACTCGGGACTGGGTACAATGAGCAGTTCTTC	CASSSLGTGYNEQFF
TRBV10-3	TRBD1	TRBJ1-1	13	many	TGTGCCATCAGTGTCAGGGGGGGCACTGAAGCTTTCTTT	CAISVRGGTEAFF
TRBV11-2	-	TRBJ1-2	13	many	TGTGCCAGCAGCTTAGAGGGGCCCTATGGCTACACCTTC	CASSLEGPYGYTF
TRBV7-3	TRBD2	TRBJ2-3	15	many	TGTGCCAGCGGGAGAGCGGGGGGGGGCACAGATACGCAGTATTTT	CASGRAGGGTDTQYF
TRBV4-1	TRBD2	TRBJ2-1	16	medium-sized	TGCGCCAGCAGCCAAGCTCTAGCGGGGGGGCCTGATGAGCAGTTCTTC	CASSQALAGGPDEQFF
TRBV7-9	-	TRBJ1-3	14	many	TGTGCCAGCAGCTCCCGGGATCCTCGAAACACCATATATTTT	CASSSRDPRNTIYF
TRBV15	-	TRBJ2-5	12	many	TGTGCCACCAGCAGAGATCTGAAGACCCAGTACTTC	CATSRDLKTQYF
TRBV6-6	TRBD1	TRBJ2-7	13	many	TGTGCCAGCACCCAGACAGGGGGCAACGAGCAGTACTTC	CASTQTGGNEQYF
TRBV11-1	-	TRBJ2-3	15	many	TGTGCCAGCAGCTTAGCGGGAGCGCCGGCAGATACGCAGTATTTT	CASSLAGAPADTQYF
TRBV6-1	TRBD2	TRBJ2-3	17	few	TGTGCCAGCCCCCCGGTCGAACTAGCGGGGCGGGCAGATACGCAGTATTTT	CASPPVELAGRADTQYF
TRBV20-1	TRBD1	TRBJ1-1	17	-	TGCAGTGCTAGAAAACAGGGGGCCAGTTGGGGGAACACTGAAGCTTTCTTT	CSARKQGASWGNTEAFF
TRBV2	TRBD2	TRBJ2-2	12	many	TGTGCCGGGAGGGCATCAGCCGGGGAGCTGTTTTTT	CAGRASAGELFF
TRBV4-1	TRBD1	TRBJ1-2	17	many	TGCGCCAGCAGCCAAGGGCCTCTGGGACAGGGGGCCCCTGGCTACACCTTC	CASSQGPLGQGAPGYTF
TRBV4-1	-	TRBJ1-5	15	many	TGCGCCAGCAGCCAATTTAGACAGGGCAATCAGCCCCAGCATTTT	CASSQFRQGNQPQHF
TRBV12-3/TRBV12-4	-	TRBJ2-1	13	medium-sized	TGTGCCAGCAGTTTTTATAGCGGCAATGAGCAGTTCTTC	CASSFYSGNEQFF
TRBV5-6	-	TRBJ2-7	14	few	TGTGCCAGCAGTGGGTTAACAGGGTCGGTCGAGCAGTACTTC	CASSGLTGSVEQYF
TRBV18	-	TRBJ1-3	16	many	TGTGCCAGCTCACCACCGACAGCCAACTCTGGAAACACCATATATTTT	CASSPPTANSGNTIYF
TRBV7-2	-	TRBJ2-1	17	many	TGTGCCAGCAGCCTGGGTAGAGGAGCGGAAGGATACAATGAGCAGTTCTTC	CASSLGRGAEGYNEQFF
TRBV3-1	-	TRBJ2-7	13	few	TGTGCCAGCAGCCAAGGATCACATAACGGTCTGTACTTC	CASSQGSHNGLYF
TRBV12-3/TRBV12-4	-	TRBJ1-2	15	-	TGTGCCAGCAGTCTTTCTGTAGGGGGGATTTCTGGCTACACCTTC	CASSLSVGGISGYTF
TRBV3-1	TRBD2	TRBJ2-1	20	many	TGTGCCAGCAGCCAGGAAGCAAGGAGTAAGAGCGGGGCCGTCTACAATGAGCAGTTCTTC	CASSQEARSKSGAVYNEQFF
TRBV6-5	TRBD2	TRBJ2-7	13	many	TGTGCCAGCAGTCTTAGCGGGGGCAGGAAGCAGTACTTC	CASSLSGGRKQYF
TRBV6-2/TRBV6-3	TRBD1	TRBJ1-5	14	few	TGTGCCAGCAGCGTTACAGGGGAAGCTCAGCCCCAGCATTTT	CASSVTGEAQPQHF
TRBV6-2/TRBV6-3	TRBD1	TRBJ2-2	15	many	TGTGCCAGCAGAACCGGGACAGGGGACACCGGGGAGCTGTTTTTT	CASRTGTGDTGELFF
TRBV5-1	-	TRBJ1-3	15	few	TGCGCCAGCAGCTTGGGACCGAGCTCTGGAAACACCATATATTTT	CASSLGPSSGNTIYF
TRBV12-3/TRBV12-4	TRBD1	TRBJ1-4	15	many	TGTGCCAGCAGATCTGGACAGGCAGCAAGGGAAAAACTGTTTTTT	CASRSGQAAREKLFF
TRBV6-2/TRBV6-3	TRBD1	TRBJ2-3	15	many	TGTGCCAGCTCCTTCTCCGGGACAGCCACAGATACGCAGTATTTT	CASSFSGTATDTQYF
TRBV6-6	TRBD1	TRBJ1-1	14	many	TGTGCCAGCCTTGGGACAGCCACCGACACTGAAGCTTTCTTT	CASLGTATDTEAFF
TRBV3-1	TRBD1	TRBJ1-4	15	many	TGTGCCAGCAGCCAGTACAGGGGGCGTAATGAAAAACTGTTTTTT	CASSQYRGRNEKLFF
TRBV20-1	-	TRBJ1-5	14	many	TGCAGTGTGGGGAGCGCACACCGCAATCAGCCCCAGCATTTT	CSVGSAHRNQPQHF
TRBV6-2/TRBV6-3	-	TRBJ1-1	13	many	TGTGCCAGTTCGGGACATATGAACACTGAAGCTTTCTTT	CASSGHMNTEAFF
TRBV7-6	-	TRBJ2-1	16	many	TGTGCCAGCAGCCCCAGCCGCGGGCAGATCTACAATGAGCAGTTCTTC	CASSPSRGQIYNEQFF
TRBV13	TRBD2	TRBJ2-1	15	many	TGTGCCAGCAGCAAGACTAGCGGGAGGGTAAGGGAGCAGTTCTTC	CASSKTSGRVREQFF
TRBV3-1	-	TRBJ1-2	14	many	TGTGCCAGCAGCCTTGGACCCCCAGACTATGGCTACACCTTC	CASSLGPPDYGYTF
TRBV19	TRBD1	TRBJ2-7	14	once	TGTGCCAGTAGCCCAGGGGGCCCCACGGACGAGCAGTACTTC	CASSPGGPTDEQYF
TRBV20-1	-	TRBJ2-5	15	many	TGCAGTGCTAGAGTCCTTCGGGCGGGCCAAGAGACCCAGTACTTC	CSARVLRAGQETQYF
TRBV12-3/TRBV12-4	TRBD1	TRBJ2-5	14	many	TGTGCCAGCAGTTTTTCACAGGGGTATGAGACCCAGTACTTC	CASSFSQGYETQYF
TRBV12-5	-	TRBJ2-3	14	many	TGTGCTAGTGGTTTGGGAGACTACGCAGATACGCAGTATTTT	CASGLGDYADTQYF
TRBV9	TRBD1	TRBJ1-4	16	many	TGTGCCAGCAGCTATGACAGGGGAGGGGAAGATGAAAAACTGTTTTTT	CASSYDRGGEDEKLFF
TRBV9	TRBD2	TRBJ2-5	18	many	TGTGCCAGCAGCCCAGGACTCAGCGGGGGGGCAAACGAAGAGACCCAGTACTTC	CASSPGLSGGANEETQYF
TRBV28	TRBD1	TRBJ2-1	14	many	TGTGCCAGCAGTCAGGACAGGAATTACAATGAGCAGTTCTTC	CASSQDRNYNEQFF
TRBV19	-	TRBJ2-3	15	many	TGTGCCAGTAGTATCGTCGGGACTCCCACAGATACGCAGTATTTT	CASSIVGTPTDTQYF